A single sample is the source of the 9 T cell receptor beta chains below, sequenced in a study of CD8 T cells in Susac syndrome. RNA amounts of roughly 0.5 to 1 ug underwent reverse transcription with random hexamers. TCRdb independently ran MiXCR on the immunoSEQ multiplex PCR reads; one entry per CDR3 protein. The table lists 150,000 to 200,000 distinct CDR3 sequences, under 97% of them singletons. The sequenced sample was CD4+ T cells from PBMCs. The receptor source for this set is a human donor with multiple sclerosis.

This rearrangement joins TRBV27 to TRBJ1-5, with D unclear. The CDR3 loop spans 14 amino acids. Trimming stripped 3 bases from V and 6 bases from J, with 12 bases between. Germline V gives CDR1 MNHEY, CDR2 SMNVEV (reference sequence). The CDR3 spells CASSFAGSPQPQHF. Here the CDR3 DNA reads TGTGCCAGCAGTTTTGCGGGAAGTCCTCAGCCCCAGCATTTT.

This chain connects TRBV20-1 to TRBJ1-1; D is undetermined. Trimming removed 1 base from V and 1 base from J, with 7 bases in between. Germline V CDR1 and CDR2: DFQATT, SNEGSKA (reference sequence). The CDR3 is 13 amino acids. The CDR3 DNA follows: TGCAGTGCTAGAGTAGACGGGAACACTGAAGCTTTCTTT. Protein product: CSARVDGNTEAFF.

The chain combines TRBV7-9 with TRBJ2-7, with D possibly being TRBD1 or TRBD2 (5 bases each). V was clipped by 1 base and J by 6 bases, with 10 bases between them. This CDR3 region has 13 residues. The V gene's germline CDR1 is SEHNR and CDR2 FQNEAQ (reference sequence). The CDR3 protein is CASSLVGAFEQYF. The DNA for the CDR3 is TGTGCCAGCAGCTTAGTCGGGGCCTTCGAGCAGTACTTC. Full variable domain (remainder filled in from reference TRBV7-9 and TRBJ2-7): DTGVSQNPRHKITKRGQNVTFRCDPISEHNRLYWYRQTLGQGPEFLTYFQNEAQLEKSRLLSDRFSAERPKGSFSTLEIQRTEQGDSAMYLCASSLVGAFEQYFGPGTRLTVT.

This rearrangement joins TRBV20-1 to TRBJ2-3; no reliable D call. Germline-derived CDR1 and CDR2 are DFQATT and SNEGSKA (reference sequence). With 0 bases removed from V and 2 bases from J, the gap between germline ends came to 6 bases. The CDR3 is made up of 13 amino acids. CDR3 nucleotides: TGCAGTGCTAGAGATCACGCCACAGATACGCAGTATTTT. Its translation: CSARDHATDTQYF.

The chain has TRBV30 and TRBJ2-7, with D tentatively TRBD2 (5 bases). This CDR3 is 14 amino acids long. The germline gives CDR1 GTSNPN, CDR2 SVGIG (reference sequence). Trimming took 2 bases from V and 4 from J, leaving 15 bases between them. The CDR3 sequence: CAWSRASRGYEQYF. CDR3 DNA: TGTGCCTGGAGTAGGGCTTCCCGAGGGTACGAGCAGTACTTC.

The chain recombines TRBV4-3 with TRBJ2-1, with 7 bases that match TRBD2. Trimming removed 1 base from V and 7 bases from J; junction bases left unmatched: 1. Germline loops: CDR1 LGHNA, CDR2 YSLEER. This CDR3 is built from 13 residues. The CDR3 sequence: CASSQGEGNEQFF. CDR3 sequence (DNA): TGCGCCAGCAGCCAAGGGGAGGGTAATGAGCAGTTCTTC.

The chain couples TRBV29-1 to TRBJ1-2, with D possibly being TRBD1 (6 bases). This CDR3 contains 11 residues. Trimming took off 6 bases at V and 7 bases at J, with 12 bases between the two ends. Germline V lookup: CDR1 SQVTM, CDR2 ANQGSEA. The CDR3 is CSVQGWSGYTF. The CDR3 DNA follows: TGCAGCGTACAGGGTTGGAGTGGCTACACCTTC.

This sequence joins TRBV30 and TRBJ2-7, with D tentatively TRBD1 (5 bases). Trimming took 4 bases from V and 1 from J, leaving 8 bases between them. The germline V gene encodes CDR1 GTSNPN and CDR2 SVGIG (reference sequence). CDR3 length: 12 amino acids. CDR3 protein: CAWMSGSYEQYF. The CDR3 DNA sequence: TGTGCCTGGATGTCAGGGTCCTACGAGCAGTACTTC.

This clonotype appeared a single time. V gene TRBV7-2 combines with J gene TRBJ1-5; D remains unclear. The CDR3 is 13 amino acids. Per germline, CDR1 SGHTA and CDR2 FQGNSA. Trimming shortened V by 2 bases and J by 5 bases, and 7 bases separated the two germline ends. CDR3 sequence: CASSLSHYQPQHF. In DNA, the CDR3 is TGTGCCAGCAGCTTATCCCACTATCAGCCCCAGCATTTT.